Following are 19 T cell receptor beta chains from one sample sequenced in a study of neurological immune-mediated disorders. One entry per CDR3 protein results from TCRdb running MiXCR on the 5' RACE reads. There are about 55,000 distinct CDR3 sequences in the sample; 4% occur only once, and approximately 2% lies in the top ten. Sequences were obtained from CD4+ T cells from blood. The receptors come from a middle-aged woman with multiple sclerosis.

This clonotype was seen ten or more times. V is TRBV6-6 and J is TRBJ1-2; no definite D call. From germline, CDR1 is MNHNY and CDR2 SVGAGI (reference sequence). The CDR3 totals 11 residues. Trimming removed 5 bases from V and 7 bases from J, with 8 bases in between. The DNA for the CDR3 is TGTGCCAGCAGTCCCAACGGTGGCTACACCTTC. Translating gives CASSPNGGYTF.

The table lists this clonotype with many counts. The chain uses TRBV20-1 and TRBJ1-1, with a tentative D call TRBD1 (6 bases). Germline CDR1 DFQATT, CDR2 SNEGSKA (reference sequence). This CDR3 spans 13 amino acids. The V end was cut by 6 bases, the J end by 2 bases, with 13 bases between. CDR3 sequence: CSAQQGGNTEAFF. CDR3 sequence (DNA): TGCAGTGCCCAACAAGGGGGTAACACTGAAGCTTTCTTT.

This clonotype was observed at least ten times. CDR3 DNA sequence: TGCGCCAGCAGCTCTCAGACAGAGAACACCGGGGAGCTGTTTTTT. It encodes CASSSQTENTGELFF. The chain uses TRBV5-1 and TRBJ2-2; D possibly corresponds to TRBD1 (5 bases). The CDR3 has 15 residues. The germline CDR1 and CDR2 sequences are SGHRS and YFSETQ. V was trimmed by 3 bases and J by 1 base, leaving 10 bases between them. The variable domain in full, with the rest retrieved from reference TRBV5-1 and TRBJ2-2, is KAGVTQTPRYLIKTRGQQVTLSCSPISGHRSVSWYQQTPGQGLQFLFEYFSETQRNKGNFPGRFSGRQFSNSRSEMNVSTLELGDSALYLCASSSQTENTGELFFGEGSRLTVL.

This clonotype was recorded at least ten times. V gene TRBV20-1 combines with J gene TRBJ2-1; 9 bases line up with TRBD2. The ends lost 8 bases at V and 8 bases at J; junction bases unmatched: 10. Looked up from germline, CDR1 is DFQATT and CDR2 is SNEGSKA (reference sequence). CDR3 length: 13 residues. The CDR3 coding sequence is TGCAGTCCGACTAGCGGAACGGGGGATGAGCAGTTCTTC. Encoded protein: CSPTSGTGDEQFF.

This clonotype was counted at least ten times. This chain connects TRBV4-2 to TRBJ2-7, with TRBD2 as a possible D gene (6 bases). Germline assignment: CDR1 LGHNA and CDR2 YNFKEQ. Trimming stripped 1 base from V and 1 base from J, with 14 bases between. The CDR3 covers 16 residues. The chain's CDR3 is CASSQGILAFSYEQYF. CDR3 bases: TGTGCCAGCAGCCAAGGAATCCTAGCGTTTTCCTACGAGCAGTACTTC.

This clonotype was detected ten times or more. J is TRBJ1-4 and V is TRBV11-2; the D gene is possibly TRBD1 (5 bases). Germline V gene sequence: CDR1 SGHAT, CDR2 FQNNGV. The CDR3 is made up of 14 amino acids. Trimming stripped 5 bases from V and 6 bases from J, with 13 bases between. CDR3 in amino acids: CASSQIGADEKLFF. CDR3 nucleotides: TGTGCCAGCAGCCAGATAGGGGCAGATGAAAAACTGTTTTTT.

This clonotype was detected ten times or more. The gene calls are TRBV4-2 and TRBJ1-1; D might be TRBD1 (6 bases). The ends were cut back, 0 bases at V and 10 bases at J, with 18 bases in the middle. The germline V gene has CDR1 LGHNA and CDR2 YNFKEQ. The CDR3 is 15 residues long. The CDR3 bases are TGTGCCAGCAGCCAAGATCTCACGGAGACCAGGGGAGCTTTCTTT. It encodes CASSQDLTETRGAFF.

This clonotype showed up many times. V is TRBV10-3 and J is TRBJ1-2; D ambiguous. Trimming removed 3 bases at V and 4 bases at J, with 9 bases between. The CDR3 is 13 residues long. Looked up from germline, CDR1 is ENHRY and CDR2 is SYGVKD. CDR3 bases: TGTGCCATCAGTGATTTAGTACGCTATGGCTACACCTTC. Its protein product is CAISDLVRYGYTF.

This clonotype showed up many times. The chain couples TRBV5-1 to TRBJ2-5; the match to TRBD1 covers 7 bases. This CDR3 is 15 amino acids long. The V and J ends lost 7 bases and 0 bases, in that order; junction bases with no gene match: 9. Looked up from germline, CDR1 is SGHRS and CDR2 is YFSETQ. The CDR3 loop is CASLTGDTYQETQYF. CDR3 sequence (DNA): TGCGCCAGCTTAACAGGGGATACTTACCAAGAGACCCAGTACTTC.

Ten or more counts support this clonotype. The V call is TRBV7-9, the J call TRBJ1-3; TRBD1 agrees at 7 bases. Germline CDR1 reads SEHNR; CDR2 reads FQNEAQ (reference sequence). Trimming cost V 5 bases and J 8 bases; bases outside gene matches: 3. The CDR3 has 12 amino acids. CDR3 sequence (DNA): TGTGCCAGCAGCCCACAGGGGCACACCATATATTTT. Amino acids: CASSPQGHTIYF. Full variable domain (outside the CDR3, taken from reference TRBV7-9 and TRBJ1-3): DTGVSQNPRHKITKRGQNVTFRCDPISEHNRLYWYRQTLGQGPEFLTYFQNEAQLEKSRLLSDRFSAERPKGSFSTLEIQRTEQGDSAMYLCASSPQGHTIYFGEGSWLTVV.

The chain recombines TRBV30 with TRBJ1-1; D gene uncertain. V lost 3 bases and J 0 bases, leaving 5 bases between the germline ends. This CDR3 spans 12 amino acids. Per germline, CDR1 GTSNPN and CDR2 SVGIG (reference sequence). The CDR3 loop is CAWRRLNTEAFF. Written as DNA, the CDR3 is TGTGCCTGGAGGAGATTGAACACTGAAGCTTTCTTT.

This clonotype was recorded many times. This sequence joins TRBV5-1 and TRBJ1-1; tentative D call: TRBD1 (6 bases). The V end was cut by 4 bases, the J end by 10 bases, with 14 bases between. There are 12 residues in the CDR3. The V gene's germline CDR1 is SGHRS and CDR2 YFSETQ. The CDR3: CASSGGGGRAFF. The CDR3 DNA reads TGCGCCAGCAGCGGGGGGGGCGGGAGAGCTTTCTTT.

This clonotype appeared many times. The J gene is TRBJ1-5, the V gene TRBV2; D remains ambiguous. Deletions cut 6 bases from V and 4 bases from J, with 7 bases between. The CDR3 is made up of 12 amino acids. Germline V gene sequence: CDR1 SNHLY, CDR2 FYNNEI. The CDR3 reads CASRTPNQPQHF. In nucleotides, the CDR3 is TGTGCCAGCAGGACCCCTAATCAGCCCCAGCATTTT.

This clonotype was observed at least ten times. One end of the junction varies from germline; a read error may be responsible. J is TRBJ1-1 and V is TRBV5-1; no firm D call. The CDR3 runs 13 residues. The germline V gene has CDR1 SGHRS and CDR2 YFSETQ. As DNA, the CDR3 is TGCGCCACCAGCATAACCTTGGCGACTGAAGCTTTCTTT. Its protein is CATSITLATEAFF.

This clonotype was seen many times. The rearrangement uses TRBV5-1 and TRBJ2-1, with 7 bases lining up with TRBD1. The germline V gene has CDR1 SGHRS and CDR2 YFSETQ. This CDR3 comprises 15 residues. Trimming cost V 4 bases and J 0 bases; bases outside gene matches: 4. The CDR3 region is CASSRGQSSYNEQFF. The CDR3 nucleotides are TGCGCCAGCAGCCGGGGACAGAGCTCCTACAATGAGCAGTTCTTC. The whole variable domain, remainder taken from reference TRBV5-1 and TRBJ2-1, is KAGVTQTPRYLIKTRGQQVTLSCSPISGHRSVSWYQQTPGQGLQFLFEYFSETQRNKGNFPGRFSGRQFSNSRSEMNVSTLELGDSALYLCASSRGQSSYNEQFFGPGTRLTVL.

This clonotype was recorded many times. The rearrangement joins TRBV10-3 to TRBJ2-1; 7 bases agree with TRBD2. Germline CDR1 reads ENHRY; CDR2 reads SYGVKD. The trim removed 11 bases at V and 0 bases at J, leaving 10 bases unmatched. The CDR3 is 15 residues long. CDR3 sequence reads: CAARRGTDSYNEQFF. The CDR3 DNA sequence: TGTGCCGCCCGGCGGGGGACGGACTCCTACAATGAGCAGTTCTTC.

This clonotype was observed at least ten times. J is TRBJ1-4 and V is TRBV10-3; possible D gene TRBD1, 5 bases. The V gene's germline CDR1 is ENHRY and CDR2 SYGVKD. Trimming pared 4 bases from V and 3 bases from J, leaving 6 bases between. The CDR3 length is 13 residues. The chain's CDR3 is CAISVQANEKLFF. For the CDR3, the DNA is TGTGCCATCAGTGTACAGGCTAATGAAAAACTGTTTTTT.

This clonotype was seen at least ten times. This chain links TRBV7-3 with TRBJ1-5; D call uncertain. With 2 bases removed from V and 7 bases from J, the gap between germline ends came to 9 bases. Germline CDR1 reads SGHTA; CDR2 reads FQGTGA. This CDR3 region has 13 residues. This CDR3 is CASSLAEGQPQHF. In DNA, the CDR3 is TGTGCCAGCAGCTTAGCGGAGGGACAGCCCCAGCATTTT.

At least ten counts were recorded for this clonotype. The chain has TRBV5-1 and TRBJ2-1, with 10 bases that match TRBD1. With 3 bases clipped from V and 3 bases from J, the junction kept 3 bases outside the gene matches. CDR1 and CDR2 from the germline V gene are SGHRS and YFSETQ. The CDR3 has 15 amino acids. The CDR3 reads CASSSRDRGYNEQFF. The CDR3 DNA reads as TGCGCCAGCAGCTCCCGGGACAGGGGCTACAATGAGCAGTTCTTC. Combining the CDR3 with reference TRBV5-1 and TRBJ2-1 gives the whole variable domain KAGVTQTPRYLIKTRGQQVTLSCSPISGHRSVSWYQQTPGQGLQFLFEYFSETQRNKGNFPGRFSGRQFSNSRSEMNVSTLELGDSALYLCASSSRDRGYNEQFFGPGTRLTVL.